What follows is one T cell receptor beta chain and its context. Antigen specificity is unknown. The sample comes from a study of T cell responses to AZD1222 COVID-19 vaccine. Study-level findings and limits: In the spike-specific TCR repertoire, nearly half reportedly target unmutated variant regions. Researchers took repertoire samples only after the peak T cell response had come.

Data came from immunoSEQ multiplex PCR; TCRdb stores just in-frame clones and leaves some out. The repertoire holds around 110,000 clones, roughly 93% seen once, with roughly 1.5% in the top ten. Germline-derived CDR1 and CDR2 are MNHEY and SVGEGT. J was trimmed by 0 bases and V by 5 bases; bases with no gene match: 6. This CDR3 is built from 18 residues. This clonotype was obtained from an adult who received the AZD1222 COVID-19 vaccine. The sequenced sample was peripheral blood, obtained 28 days after the second AZD1222 dose. J is TRBJ2-6 and V is TRBV6-2 or TRBV6-3; TRBD2 aligns across 11 bases. CDR3 DNA sequence: TGTGCCAGCAGTCCCCGACTAGCGGGGAGCTCTGGGGCCAACGTCCTGACTTTC. It specifies CASSPRLAGSSGANVLTF.